This T cell receptor (beta chain) was found in a study of T cells in Graves' hyperthyroidism and ophthalmopathy. Clinical Activity Scores of at least 3, NOSPECS grades of at least 4 and durations under 3 months characterized ophthalmopathy patients. Fresh peripheral blood, more than 8 ml of it, supplied the PBMCs. This clonotype has more than one count but fewer than ten. RNA transcripts gave rise to amplified TCR beta CDR3 regions. HTBI primers were employed in a first-round RT-PCR of the TCR CDR3. TCRdb reanalysed the multiplex PCR reads using MiXCR and keeps one entry per CDR3 protein. The sample lists around 600,000 distinct CDR3 sequences, 12% to 15% occurring once. This CDR3 region has 20 residues. With V trimmed by 0 bases and J by 3 bases, 15 bases remained unmatched. From germline, CDR1 is LGHNA and CDR2 YSLEER.

Specimen: blood. This TCR derives from a woman under 30 with Graves' ophthalmopathy. This chain connects TRBV4-3 to TRBJ2-2; 8 bases line up with TRBD1. CDR3 bases: TGCGCCAGCAGCCAAGAGACCCCGCGGACAGGGTGGGGAGACACCGGGGAGCTGTTTTTT. It encodes CASSQETPRTGWGDTGELFF.